This TCR beta chain was retrieved from a study of chemoradiotherapy in HPV16-positive cancers. Broader study findings: Candidate HPV-specific clones and E7-related TCR motifs grew in tumor during treatment.

TCRdb's copy holds only in-frame clones and misses some; the assay was immunoSEQ multiplex PCR. Here the sample spans about 12,000 clones, around 87% being singletons. The CDR3 consists of 15 residues. V lost 4 bases to trimming and J lost 2 bases, with 13 bases between them. In germline, CDR1 is SGDLS, CDR2 YYNGEE. Concerning this clone itself: The target antigen is unknown.

The sample in question was blood, obtained from a patient who underwent chemoradiotherapy. The receptor was derived from a human donor with HPV-associated anogenital cancer. This rearrangement joins TRBV9 to TRBJ1-3, with D tentatively TRBD1 (5 bases). This chain's CDR3 is CASSPAGGTGNTIYF. CDR3 sequence (DNA): TGTGCCAGCAGCCCAGCGGGGGGTACTGGAAACACCATATATTTT.